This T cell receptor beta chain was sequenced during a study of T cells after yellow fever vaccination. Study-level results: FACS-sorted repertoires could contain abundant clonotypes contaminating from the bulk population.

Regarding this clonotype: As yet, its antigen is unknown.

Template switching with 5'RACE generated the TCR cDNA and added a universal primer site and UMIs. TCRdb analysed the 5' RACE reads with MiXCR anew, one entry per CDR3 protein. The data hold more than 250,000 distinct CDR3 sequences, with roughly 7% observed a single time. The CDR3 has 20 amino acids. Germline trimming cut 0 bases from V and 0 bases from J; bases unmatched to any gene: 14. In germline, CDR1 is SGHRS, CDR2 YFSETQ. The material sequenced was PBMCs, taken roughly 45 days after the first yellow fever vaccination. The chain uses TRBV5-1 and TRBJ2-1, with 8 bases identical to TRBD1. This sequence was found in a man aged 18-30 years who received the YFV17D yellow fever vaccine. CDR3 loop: CASSLGITGTGSSSYNEQFF. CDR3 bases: TGCGCCAGCAGCTTGGGAATAACCGGGACAGGTTCAAGCTCCTACAATGAGCAGTTCTTC.